This TCR beta chain was identified in a study of cytomegalovirus exposure and HLA in healthy donors. Notes on the study in general: What was likely a sequencing artifact was a cluster of highly shared sequence variants. Researchers reportedly found TCR beta sequences accurately predicted most subjects' HLA-A and HLA-B alleles. Researchers reported in a later analysis that a missense DCLRE1C variant was tied to TCR beta V- and J-gene trimming.

PCR involved 60 Vbeta and 13 Jbeta primers. Sequenced by immunoSEQ multiplex PCR; TCRdb stores in-frame clones only, minus some. This sample contains approximately 30,000 clones. Trimming took 5 bases from V and 6 from J, leaving 7 bases between them. Looked up from germline, CDR1 is SEHNR and CDR2 is FQNEAQ (reference sequence). The CDR3 is made up of 11 amino acids. Points on this clone: Its antigen remains unidentified.

The receptor was isolated from a man aged 40-50 years in good health and CMV-seronegative. The chain joins TRBV7-9 to TRBJ1-1; possibly TRBD1 for D (5 bases). The sample comprised PBMCs. In nucleotides, the CDR3 is TGTGCCAGCAGCGGGGCAGCTGAAGCTTTCTTT. Protein product: CASSGAAEAFF.